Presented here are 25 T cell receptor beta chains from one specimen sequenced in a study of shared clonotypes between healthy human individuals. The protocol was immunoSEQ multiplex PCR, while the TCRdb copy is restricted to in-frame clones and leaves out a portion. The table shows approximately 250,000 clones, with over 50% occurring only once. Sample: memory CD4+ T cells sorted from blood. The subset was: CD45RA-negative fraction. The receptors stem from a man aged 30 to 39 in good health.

The CDR3 nucleotides read TGCGCCAGCAGTCCCGCAGGGGGCATTAACTATGGCTACACCTTC. This translates into CASSPAGGINYGYTF. The rearrangement joins TRBV10-2 to TRBJ1-2, with 8 bases matching TRBD1. Germline V CDR1 and CDR2: WSHSY, SAAADI. With V trimmed by 5 bases and J by 1 base, 6 bases remained unmatched. The CDR3 spans 15 residues.

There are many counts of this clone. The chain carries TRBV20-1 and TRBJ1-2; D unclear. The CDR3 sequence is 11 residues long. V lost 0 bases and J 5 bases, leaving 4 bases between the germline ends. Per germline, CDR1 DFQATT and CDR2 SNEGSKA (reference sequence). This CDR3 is CSAREQYGYTF. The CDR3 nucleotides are TGCAGTGCTAGAGAACAGTATGGCTACACCTTC.

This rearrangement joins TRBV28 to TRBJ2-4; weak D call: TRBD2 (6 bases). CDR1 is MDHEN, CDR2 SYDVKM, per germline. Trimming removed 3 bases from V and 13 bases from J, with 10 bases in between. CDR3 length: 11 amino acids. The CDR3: CASSFYGGQYF. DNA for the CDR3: TGTGCCAGCAGTTTTTACGGAGGGCAGTACTTC.

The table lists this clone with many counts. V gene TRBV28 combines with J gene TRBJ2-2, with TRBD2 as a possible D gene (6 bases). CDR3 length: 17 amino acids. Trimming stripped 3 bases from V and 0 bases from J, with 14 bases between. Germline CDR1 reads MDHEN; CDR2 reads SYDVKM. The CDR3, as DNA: TGTGCCAGCAGTTTCTCGGGGGTGGGACCGAACACCGGGGAGCTGTTTTTT. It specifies CASSFSGVGPNTGELFF.

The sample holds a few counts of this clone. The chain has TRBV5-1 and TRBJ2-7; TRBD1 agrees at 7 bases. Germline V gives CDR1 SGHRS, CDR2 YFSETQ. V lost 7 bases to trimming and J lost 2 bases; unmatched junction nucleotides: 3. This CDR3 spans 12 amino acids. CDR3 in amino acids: CASGDRAYEQYF. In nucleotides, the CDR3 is TGCGCCAGCGGTGACAGGGCCTACGAGCAGTACTTC. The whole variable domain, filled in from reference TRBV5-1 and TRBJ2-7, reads KAGVTQTPRYLIKTRGQQVTLSCSPISGHRSVSWYQQTPGQGLQFLFEYFSETQRNKGNFPGRFSGRQFSNSRSEMNVSTLELGDSALYLCASGDRAYEQYFGPGTRLTVT.

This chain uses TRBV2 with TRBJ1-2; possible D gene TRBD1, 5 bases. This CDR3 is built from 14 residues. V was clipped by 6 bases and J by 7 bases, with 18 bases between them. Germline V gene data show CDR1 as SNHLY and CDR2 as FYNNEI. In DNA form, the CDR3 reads TGTGCCAGCAGCCAGCAGTCACAGGTTTTTGGCTACACCTTC. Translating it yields CASSQQSQVFGYTF.

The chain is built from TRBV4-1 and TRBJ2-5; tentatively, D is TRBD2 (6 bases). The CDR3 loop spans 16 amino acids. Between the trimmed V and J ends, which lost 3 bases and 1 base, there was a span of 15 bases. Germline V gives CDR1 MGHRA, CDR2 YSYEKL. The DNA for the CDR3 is TGCGCCAGCAGCCACGGGAGCCTCCCCATCCAAGAGACCCAGTACTTC. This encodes CASSHGSLPIQETQYF.

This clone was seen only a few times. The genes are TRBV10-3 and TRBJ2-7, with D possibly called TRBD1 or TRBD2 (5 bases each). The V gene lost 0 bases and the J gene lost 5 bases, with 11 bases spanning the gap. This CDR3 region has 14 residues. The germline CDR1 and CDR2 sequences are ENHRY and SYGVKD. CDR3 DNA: TGTGCCATCAGTGAGTCTAGGGACGGGGACGAGCAGTACTTC. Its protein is CAISESRDGDEQYF.

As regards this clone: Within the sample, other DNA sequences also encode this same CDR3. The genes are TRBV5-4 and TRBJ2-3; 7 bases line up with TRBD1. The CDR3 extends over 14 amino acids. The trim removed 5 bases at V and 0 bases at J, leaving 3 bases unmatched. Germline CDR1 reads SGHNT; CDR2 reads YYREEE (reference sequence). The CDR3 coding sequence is TGTGCCAGCAGTCGGGACAGCAGCACAGATACGCAGTATTTT. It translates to CASSRDSSTDTQYF.

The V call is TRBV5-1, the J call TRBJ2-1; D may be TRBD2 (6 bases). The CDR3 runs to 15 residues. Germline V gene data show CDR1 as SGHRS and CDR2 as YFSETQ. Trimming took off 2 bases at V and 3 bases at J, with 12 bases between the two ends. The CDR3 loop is CASSLAGYNYNEQFF. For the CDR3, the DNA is TGCGCCAGCAGCTTAGCGGGTTACAACTACAATGAGCAGTTCTTC. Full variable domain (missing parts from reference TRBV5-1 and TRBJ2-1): KAGVTQTPRYLIKTRGQQVTLSCSPISGHRSVSWYQQTPGQGLQFLFEYFSETQRNKGNFPGRFSGRQFSNSRSEMNVSTLELGDSALYLCASSLAGYNYNEQFFGPGTRLTVL.

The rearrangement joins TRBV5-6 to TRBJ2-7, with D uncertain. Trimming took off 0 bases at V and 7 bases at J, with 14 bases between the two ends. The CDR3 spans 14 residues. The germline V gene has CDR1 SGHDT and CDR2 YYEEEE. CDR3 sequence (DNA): TGTGCCAGCAGCTTGGAAATAGGGCTAGGGGAGCAGTACTTC. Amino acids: CASSLEIGLGEQYF. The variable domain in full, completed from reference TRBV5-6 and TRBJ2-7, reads DAGVTQSPTHLIKTRGQQVTLRCSPKSGHDTVSWYQQALGQGPQFIFQYYEEEERQRGNFPDRFSGHQFPNYSSELNVNALLLGDSALYLCASSLEIGLGEQYFGPGTRLTVT.

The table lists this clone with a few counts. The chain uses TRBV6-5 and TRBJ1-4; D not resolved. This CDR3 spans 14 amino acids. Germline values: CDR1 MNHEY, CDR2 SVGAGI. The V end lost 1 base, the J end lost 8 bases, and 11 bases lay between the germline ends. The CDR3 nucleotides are TGTGCCAGCAGTTACTTCAGCAATGAGGAAAAACTGTTTTTT. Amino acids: CASSYFSNEEKLFF.

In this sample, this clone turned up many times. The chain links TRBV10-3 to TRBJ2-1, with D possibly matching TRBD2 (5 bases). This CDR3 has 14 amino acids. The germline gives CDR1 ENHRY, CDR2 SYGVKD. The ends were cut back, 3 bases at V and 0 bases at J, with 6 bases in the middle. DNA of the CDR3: TGTGCCATCAGTGACGAGGGCTCCTACAATGAGCAGTTCTTC. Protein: CAISDEGSYNEQFF.

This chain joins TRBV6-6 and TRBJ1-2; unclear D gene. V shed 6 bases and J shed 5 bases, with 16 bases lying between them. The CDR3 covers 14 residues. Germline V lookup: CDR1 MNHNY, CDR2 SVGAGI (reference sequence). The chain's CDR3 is CASSPPPGSYGYTF. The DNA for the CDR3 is TGTGCCAGCAGCCCCCCTCCGGGGTCATATGGCTACACCTTC.

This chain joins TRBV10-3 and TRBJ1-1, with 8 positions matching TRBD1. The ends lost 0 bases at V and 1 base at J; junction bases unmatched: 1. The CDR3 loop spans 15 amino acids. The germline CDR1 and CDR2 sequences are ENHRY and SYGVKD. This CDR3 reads CAISESTGANTEAFF. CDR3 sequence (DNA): TGTGCCATCAGTGAGTCGACAGGGGCGAACACTGAAGCTTTCTTT.

CDR3 sequence (DNA): TGTGCCACCAGTATCCGGGACACCCATGGCTACACCTTC. Protein sequence: CATSIRDTHGYTF. The genes are TRBV15 and TRBJ1-2; weak D call: TRBD1 (6 bases). This CDR3 is built from 13 residues. Germline values: CDR1 LNHNV, CDR2 YYDKDF (reference sequence). V shed 6 bases and J shed 6 bases, with 14 bases lying between them.

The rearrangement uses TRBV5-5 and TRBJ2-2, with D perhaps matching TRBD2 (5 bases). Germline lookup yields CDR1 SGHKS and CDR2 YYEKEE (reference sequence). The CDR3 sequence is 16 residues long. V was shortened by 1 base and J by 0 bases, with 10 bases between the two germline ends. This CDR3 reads CASSLLANSNTGELFF. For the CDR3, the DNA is TGTGCCAGCAGCTTGCTAGCTAATTCGAACACCGGGGAGCTGTTTTTT.

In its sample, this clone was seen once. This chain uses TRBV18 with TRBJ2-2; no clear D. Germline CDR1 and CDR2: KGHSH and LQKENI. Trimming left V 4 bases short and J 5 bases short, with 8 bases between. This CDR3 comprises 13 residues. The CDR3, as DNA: TGTGCCAGCTCACATTACGTAACCGGGGAGCTGTTTTTT. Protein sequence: CASSHYVTGELFF. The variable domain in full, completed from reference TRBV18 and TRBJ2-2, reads NAGVMQNPRHLVRRRGQEARLRCSPMKGHSHVYWYRQLPEEGLKFMVYLQKENIIDESGMPKERFSAEFPKEGPSILRIQQVVRGDSAAYFCASSHYVTGELFFGEGSRLTVL.

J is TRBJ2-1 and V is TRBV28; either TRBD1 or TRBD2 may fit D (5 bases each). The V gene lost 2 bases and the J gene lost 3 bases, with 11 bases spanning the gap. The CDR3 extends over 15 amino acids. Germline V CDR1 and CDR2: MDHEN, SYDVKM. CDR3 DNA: TGTGCCAGCAGTTTAGGGGGTAAGGACTACAATGAGCAGTTCTTC. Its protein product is CASSLGGKDYNEQFF.

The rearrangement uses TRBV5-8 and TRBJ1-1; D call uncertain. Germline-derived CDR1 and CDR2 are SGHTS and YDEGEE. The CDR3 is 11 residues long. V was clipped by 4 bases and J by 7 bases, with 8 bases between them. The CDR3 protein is CASSRSDEAFF. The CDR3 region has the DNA TGTGCCAGCAGCCGGTCGGATGAAGCTTTCTTT.

Written as DNA, the CDR3 is TGTGCCAGCAGCTTACGGGGTTTTAGCACAGATACGCAGTATTTT. Protein sequence: CASSLRGFSTDTQYF. J is TRBJ2-3 and V is TRBV11-2, with D perhaps matching TRBD2 (5 bases). Germline-derived CDR1 and CDR2 are SGHAT and FQNNGV. The CDR3 loop spans 15 amino acids. V was clipped by 2 bases and J by 0 bases, with 9 bases between them. The full variable domain, with the rest looked up from reference TRBV11-2 and TRBJ2-3, is EAGVAQSPRYKIIEKRQSVAFWCNPISGHATLYWYQQILGQGPKLLIQFQNNGVVDDSQLPKDRFSAERLKGVDSTLKIQPAKLEDSAVYLCASSLRGFSTDTQYFGPGTRLTVL.

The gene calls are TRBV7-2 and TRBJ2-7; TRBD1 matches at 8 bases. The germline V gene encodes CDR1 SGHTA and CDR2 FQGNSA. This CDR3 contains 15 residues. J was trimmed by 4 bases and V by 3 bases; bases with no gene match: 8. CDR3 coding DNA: TGTGCCAGCAGCTTGACGGGACAGGATCCTTACGAGCAGTACTTC. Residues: CASSLTGQDPYEQYF.

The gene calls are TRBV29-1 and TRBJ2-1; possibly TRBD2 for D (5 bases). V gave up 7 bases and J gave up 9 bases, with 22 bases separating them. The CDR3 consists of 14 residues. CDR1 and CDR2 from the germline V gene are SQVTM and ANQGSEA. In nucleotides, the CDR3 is TGCAGCGCCCGCCCCTCCGGCCTGGCGGGTGAGCAGTTCTTC. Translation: CSARPSGLAGEQFF.

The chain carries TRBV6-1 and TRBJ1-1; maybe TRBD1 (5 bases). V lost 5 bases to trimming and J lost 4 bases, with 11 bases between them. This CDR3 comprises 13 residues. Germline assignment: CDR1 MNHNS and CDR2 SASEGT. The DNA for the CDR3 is TGTGCCAGCAGTCTTAGTAGGGGCACTGAAGCTTTCTTT. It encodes CASSLSRGTEAFF.

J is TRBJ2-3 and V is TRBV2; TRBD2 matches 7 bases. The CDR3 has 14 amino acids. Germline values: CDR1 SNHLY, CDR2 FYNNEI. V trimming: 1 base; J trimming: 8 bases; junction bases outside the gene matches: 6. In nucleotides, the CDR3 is TGTGCCAGCAGTGAAGGACTAGCTTCGGGTACGCAGTATTTT. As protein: CASSEGLASGTQYF.